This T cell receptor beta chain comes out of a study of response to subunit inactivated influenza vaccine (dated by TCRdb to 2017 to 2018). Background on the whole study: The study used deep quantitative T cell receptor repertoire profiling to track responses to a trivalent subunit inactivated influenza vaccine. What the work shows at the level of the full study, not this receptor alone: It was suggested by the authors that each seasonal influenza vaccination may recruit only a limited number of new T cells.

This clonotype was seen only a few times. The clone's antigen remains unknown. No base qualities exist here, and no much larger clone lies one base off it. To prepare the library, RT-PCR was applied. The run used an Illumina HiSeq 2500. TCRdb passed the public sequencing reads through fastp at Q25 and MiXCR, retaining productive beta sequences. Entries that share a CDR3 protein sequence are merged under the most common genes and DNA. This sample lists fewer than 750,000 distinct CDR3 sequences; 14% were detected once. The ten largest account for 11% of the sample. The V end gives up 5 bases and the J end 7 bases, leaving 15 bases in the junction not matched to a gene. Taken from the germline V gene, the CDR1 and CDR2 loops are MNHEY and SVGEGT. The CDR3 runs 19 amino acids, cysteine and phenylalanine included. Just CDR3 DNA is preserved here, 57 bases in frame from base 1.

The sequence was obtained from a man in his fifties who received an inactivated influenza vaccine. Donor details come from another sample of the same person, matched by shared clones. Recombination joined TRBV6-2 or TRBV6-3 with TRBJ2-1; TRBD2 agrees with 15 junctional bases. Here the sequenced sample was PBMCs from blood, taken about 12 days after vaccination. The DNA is TGTGCCAGCAGTAGCGAACGACCGGGACTAGCGGGAGGACGGAATGAGCAGTTCTTC. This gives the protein CASSSERPGLAGGRNEQFF.